This T cell receptor beta chain was documented in a study of monozygotic twins with inflammatory bowel disease. TCR libraries each used 3500 ng of total RNA. Using the 5' RACE reads, TCRdb records one entry per CDR3 protein without DNA. This repertoire comprises approximately 40,000 distinct CDR3 sequences; its ten largest clones make up less than 6.5%. The CDR3 has 17 amino acids. The germline gives CDR1 SGHNT, CDR2 YYREEE (reference sequence). Sequencing input: blood. This TCR was sampled from a human donor with ulcerative colitis or Crohn's disease, or a healthy co-twin of an affected twin (not recorded which). This chain links TRBV5-4 with TRBJ2-5; TCRdb's assignment of TRBD2 cannot be checked, as there is no DNA. CDR3 in amino acids: CASSLAPTSGMQETQYF. The full variable domain, its missing parts supplied by reference TRBV5-4 and TRBJ2-5, is ETGVTQSPTHLIKTRGQQVTLRCSSQSGHNTVSWYQQALGQGPQFIFQYYREEENGRGNFPPRFSGLQFPNYSSELNVNALELDDSALYLCASSLAPTSGMQETQYFGPGTRLLVL.